This T cell receptor beta chain was captured in a study of blood T cell repertoires in COVID-19. About the research overall: Acute and convalescent COVID-19 samples came from the United States, Italy and Spain.

Measured with immunoSEQ multiplex PCR; TCRdb has only the in-frame clones, and not every one. Of about 320,000 clones listed, over 80% are singletons. Assignments of participants to cohorts depended upon their own reported clinical history. Cohort 3 recovery required two negative PCRs, clearance, or symptom resolution. This sequence originates from a man aged 25 to 40 who had recovered from COVID-19. The source material was PBMCs or T cells enriched from blood (not recorded which).

The CDR3 here is CATSRGQGFDTGELFF. In DNA, the CDR3 is TGTGCCACCAGCCGGGGACAGGGCTTTGACACCGGGGAGCTGTTTTTT. The chain links TRBV24-1 to TRBJ2-2; 9 positions agree with TRBD1. V dropped 7 bases and J dropped 3; count of bases not matched to a gene: 8. The CDR3 sequence is 16 residues long. The germline V gene has CDR1 KGHDR and CDR2 SFDVKD.